These 9 T cell receptor beta chains originate from one sample sequenced in a study of blood T cell repertoires in COVID-19. TCRdb keeps only in-frame clones here, not all; method: immunoSEQ multiplex PCR. In the table there are under 500,000 clones, 70% to 90% of which are singletons. The sample was PBMCs or T cells enriched from blood (not recorded which). The receptors come from a woman younger than 35 with acute COVID-19.

The chain employs TRBV5-8 and TRBJ2-2; possibly TRBD2 for D (6 bases). V was pared by 4 bases and J by 8 bases, with 12 bases between. Per the germline V gene, CDR1 is SGHTS and CDR2 is YDEGEE. This CDR3 contains 13 residues. CDR3 amino acids: CASSLTAGGELFF. CDR3 bases: TGTGCCAGCAGCCTGACGGCGGGAGGGGAGCTGTTTTTT.

The chain couples TRBV18 to TRBJ1-1; D remains ambiguous. Germline assignment: CDR1 KGHSH and CDR2 LQKENI. This CDR3 is built from 12 residues. Between the trimmed V and J ends, which lost 5 bases and 3 bases, there was a span of 7 bases. The CDR3 sequence: CASSEVDTEAFF. CDR3 in DNA: TGTGCCAGCTCAGAGGTTGACACTGAAGCTTTCTTT.

CDR3 in DNA: TGTGCCAGCAGCTTGGTCCCCCAGGGGGCTTGGCAAGAGACCCAGTACTTC. Translation: CASSLVPQGAWQETQYF. J is TRBJ2-5 and V is TRBV5-5; 8 bases line up with TRBD1. The CDR3 is 17 amino acids. Germline CDR1 and CDR2: SGHKS and YYEKEE (reference sequence). V dropped 0 bases and J dropped 2; count of bases not matched to a gene: 9.

The chain employs TRBV6-2 or TRBV6-3 and TRBJ1-5; 7 nucleotides agree with TRBD1. After removal of 6 bases from V and 15 bases from J, the junction contained 11 bases not matched to a gene. The CDR3 has 12 amino acids. Germline CDR1 is MNHEY and CDR2 is SVGEGT. CDR3 region: CASSSPRDRGHF. The CDR3, as DNA: TGTGCCAGCAGCTCCCCTCGGGACAGAGGGCATTTT.

This clone was detected only a few times. The chain combines TRBV27 with TRBJ1-2; D might be TRBD1 (5 bases). V was pared by 8 bases and J by 4 bases, with 17 bases between. Germline values: CDR1 MNHEY, CDR2 SMNVEV (reference sequence). The CDR3 sequence is 14 residues long. CDR3 protein: CASAPLPGGYGYTF. The CDR3 nucleotides are TGTGCCAGCGCGCCACTCCCGGGGGGCTATGGCTACACCTTC.

The chain joins TRBV12-3 or TRBV12-4 to TRBJ2-5; D possibly corresponds to TRBD1 (5 bases). V lost 9 bases and J 5 bases, leaving 16 bases between the germline ends. This CDR3 comprises 13 residues. The CDR3 DNA follows: TGTGCCAGGCCTGCAAAGGGGCGGGAGACCCAGTACTTC. The encoded protein is CARPAKGRETQYF.

This chain links TRBV7-2 with TRBJ2-3; perhaps TRBD2 as D (6 bases). CDR1 SGHTA and CDR2 FQGNSA come from the germline V gene. This CDR3 comprises 17 residues. Trimming pared 0 bases from V and 6 bases from J, leaving 19 bases between. The CDR3 region is CASSLAIRGSVPDTQYF. DNA of the CDR3: TGTGCCAGCAGCTTAGCGATTCGGGGGTCGGTTCCCGATACGCAGTATTTT. Drawing the rest from reference TRBV7-2 and TRBJ2-3, the complete variable domain is GAGVSQSPSNKVTEKGKDVELRCDPISGHTALYWYRQSLGQGLEFLIYFQGNSAPDKSGLPSDRFSAERTGGSVSTLTIQRTQQEDSAVYLCASSLAIRGSVPDTQYFGPGTRLTVL.

The chain joins TRBV15 to TRBJ1-3; TRBD1 might be the D (5 bases). Deletions cut 1 base from V and 1 base from J, with 11 bases between. The CDR3 totals 16 residues. Germline assignment: CDR1 LNHNV and CDR2 YYDKDF (reference sequence). Written as DNA, the CDR3 is TGTGCCACCAGCAGAGGCGGGACCGATTCTGGAAACACCATATATTTT. It specifies CATSRGGTDSGNTIYF.

V usage is TRBV4-2 and J usage is TRBJ1-5; possible D gene TRBD1, 6 bases. Germline CDR1 is LGHNA and CDR2 is YNFKEQ. The CDR3 runs to 15 residues. V lost 0 bases, J lost 6 bases, and 12 bases lay in between. This CDR3 reads CASSQEGGASQPQHF. The CDR3 nucleotides are TGTGCCAGCAGCCAAGAAGGGGGGGCGAGTCAGCCCCAGCATTTT.